A selection of T cell receptor beta chains follows, all from one sample in a study of human T cells and chemical hapten exposure. Using its own MiXCR run on the RACE reads, TCRdb lists one record per CDR3 protein. Altogether 75,000 to 90,000 distinct CDR3 sequences are present, 7.5% to 9% being singletons, with the ten largest covering 1.5% to 1.8%. Sequences were derived from whole blood, sampled in connection with sensitization to the hapten diphenylcyclopropenone (DPC). The receptors shown here come from a woman aged 30 to 39 with alopecia areata. Some clones in this sample may be carry-over from other donors' samples. Each CDR3 is given with its conserved first and last residue. Each record gives: D gene, clone size, J gene, V gene, CDR3 protein, CDR3 DNA. The D gene is left open where the match is weak. The size entry is marked missing in some rows and otherwise reads once, few, many or a size class.

. | . | TRBJ2-7 | TRBV5-5 | CASSFSGTLSYEQYF | TGTGCCAGCAGCTTCTCCGGGACCCTCTCCTACGAGCAGTACTTC
TRBD1 | many | TRBJ2-3 | TRBV6-2/TRBV6-3 | CASSYGTGGSTDTQYF | TGTGCCAGCAGTTACGGGACAGGGGGCTCCACAGATACGCAGTATTTT
. | many | TRBJ1-1 | TRBV12-3/TRBV12-4 | CASSLLYFEAFF | TGTGCCAGCAGTTTACTGTACTTTGAAGCTTTCTTT
. | many | TRBJ2-3 | TRBV12-3/TRBV12-4 | CASSYQPQWSTDTQYF | TGTGCCAGCAGCTACCAGCCCCAGTGGAGCACAGATACGCAGTATTTT
TRBD1 | many | TRBJ1-1 | TRBV20-1 | CSARDRGNTEAFF | TGCAGTGCACGGGACAGGGGAAACACTGAAGCTTTCTTT
. | many | TRBJ1-2 | TRBV12-3/TRBV12-4 | CASSFAIQGDGYTF | TGTGCCAGCAGCTTTGCTATACAGGGTGATGGCTACACCTTC
. | few | TRBJ2-7 | TRBV5-1 | CASSLGGSEQYF | TGCGCCAGCAGCTTGGGGGGCAGCGAGCAGTACTTC
. | few | TRBJ1-1 | TRBV6-6 | CASSDNVRLNTEAFF | TGTGCCAGCAGTGACAACGTACGTTTGAACACTGAAGCTTTCTTT
. | . | TRBJ1-4 | TRBV18 | CASSPSRLNEKLFF | TGTGCCAGCTCACCATCAAGGTTGAATGAAAAACTGTTTTTT
TRBD1 | many | TRBJ1-4 | TRBV6-6 | CASSQGGRQGKEKLFF | TGTGCCAGCAGCCAGGGAGGTCGACAGGGGAAGGAAAAACTGTTTTTT
. | . | TRBJ1-1 | TRBV12-3/TRBV12-4 | CASTFDPYTEAFF | TGTGCCAGCACCTTCGACCCGTACACTGAAGCTTTCTTT
TRBD1 | many | TRBJ1-3 | TRBV7-7 | CASSLDRGSGNTIYF | TGTGCTAGCAGCCTGGACAGGGGGTCTGGAAACACCATATATTTT
. | few | TRBJ2-4 | TRBV30 | CAWSVARGDIQYF | TGTGCCTGGAGTGTAGCGAGGGGAGACATTCAGTACTTC
. | many | TRBJ2-7 | TRBV20-1 | CSARDQGRAEQYF | TGCAGTGCTAGAGATCAAGGTCGTGCCGAGCAGTACTTC
. | few | TRBJ1-6 | TRBV12-2 | CASRLVRDPTEWLSPLHF | TGTGCAAGTCGCTTAGTACGCGATCCTACGGAGTGGCTTTCACCCCTCCACTTT
TRBD1 | many | TRBJ1-1 | TRBV29-1 | CSADRGIEAFF | TGCAGCGCGGACAGGGGGATTGAAGCTTTCTTT
. | many | TRBJ1-2 | TRBV10-2 | CASSVAGDANYGYTF | TGCGCCAGCAGTGTGGCGGGAGATGCTAACTATGGCTACACCTTC
. | few | TRBJ2-3 | TRBV29-1 | CSVADKGPTDTQYF | TGCAGCGTTGCTGACAAGGGTCCCACAGATACGCAGTATTTT
. | . | TRBJ2-4 | TRBV20-1 | CSARRVDKNIQYF | TGCAGTGCTAGGCGGGTTGACAAAAACATTCAGTACTTC
TRBD1 | few | TRBJ2-2 | TRBV19 | CASSPLDRDTGELFF | TGTGCCAGTAGCCCTCTTGACAGGGACACCGGGGAGCTGTTTTTT
. | many | TRBJ2-7 | TRBV5-1 | CASSLEAGASYEQYF | TGCGCCAGCAGCTTGGAGGCAGGGGCCTCCTACGAGCAGTACTTC
. | many | TRBJ1-1 | TRBV29-1 | CSVDKNTEAFF | TGCAGCGTTGATAAGAACACTGAAGCTTTCTTT
. | . | TRBJ1-2 | TRBV20-1 | CSASKDPLDGGYTF | TGCAGTGCTAGCAAGGACCCTCTGGACGGCGGCTACACCTTC
TRBD1 | few | TRBJ1-1 | TRBV19 | CASSSRTGNTEAFF | TGTGCCAGTAGTTCGCGGACAGGGAACACTGAAGCTTTCTTT
. | . | TRBJ2-2 | TRBV20-1 | CSARGGGAGELFF | TGCAGTGCTAGGGGTGGGGGCGCCGGGGAGCTGTTTTTT
. | few | TRBJ1-2 | TRBV4-2 | CASSQDRTDTYGYTF | TGTGCCAGCAGCCAAGATCGAACGGACACCTATGGCTACACCTTC
TRBD2 | . | TRBJ2-1 | TRBV6-5 | CASSFRGGAGEQFF | TGTGCCAGCAGTTTCCGCGGGGGGGCAGGTGAGCAGTTCTTC
. | many | TRBJ2-5 | TRBV7-6 | CASSPTTTGGTQYF | TGTGCCAGCAGCCCGACTACTACTGGCGGGACCCAGTACTTC
TRBD2 | many | TRBJ2-3 | TRBV20-1 | CSATNRLAGGSTDTQYF | TGCAGTGCTACCAACCGACTAGCGGGGGGCAGCACAGATACGCAGTATTTT
TRBD1 | few | TRBJ1-2 | TRBV25-1 | CASGQGASLGYTF | TGTGCCAGCGGACAGGGGGCGTCACTTGGCTACACCTTC
TRBD1 | many | TRBJ1-6 | TRBV4-2 | CASSQAGYLKGQEADSPLHF | TGTGCCAGCAGCCAAGCGGGGTACCTTAAAGGACAGGAGGCGGACTCACCCCTCCACTTT
. | . | TRBJ1-1 | TRBV5-1 | CASSLEGAAFF | TGCGCCAGCAGCTTGGAAGGAGCGGCTTTCTTT
. | many | TRBJ2-1 | TRBV20-1 | CSARAFTGTRGNEQFF | TGCAGTGCTAGAGCGTTTACGGGGACCCGCGGCAATGAGCAGTTCTTC
. | many | TRBJ1-4 | TRBV27 | CASSSQTTNEKLFF | TGTGCCAGCAGTTCACAGACAACTAATGAAAAACTGTTTTTT
. | many | TRBJ1-6 | TRBV3-1 | CASSQDLGSPLHF | TGTGCCAGCAGCCAAGACTTGGGTTCACCCCTCCACTTT
. | many | TRBJ2-7 | TRBV5-1 | CASSLNSNLYEQYF | TGCGCCAGCAGCTTGAATTCTAACCTTTACGAGCAGTACTTC
. | . | TRBJ2-2 | TRBV21-1 | CASSRNWTLTLSTGELFF | TGTGCCAGCAGTCGCAACTGGACACTAACCCTATCCACCGGGGAGCTGTTTTTT
. | few | TRBJ1-2 | TRBV29-1 | CSVLFGGSFYGYTF | TGCAGCGTTTTATTTGGAGGTTCTTTTTATGGCTACACCTTC
. | many | TRBJ2-7 | TRBV7-9 | CASSLVESYEQYF | TGTGCCAGCAGCTTAGTTGAATCCTACGAGCAGTACTTC
. | . | TRBJ1-1 | TRBV2 | CASRSPGGRQSYAFF | TGTGCCAGCAGGTCGCCTGGAGGGCGTCAGAGTTATGCTTTCTTT
. | many | TRBJ1-2 | TRBV3-1 | CASSQAGRGGYTF | TGTGCCAGCAGCCAAGCGGGGAGGGGTGGCTACACCTTC
TRBD2 | . | TRBJ2-1 | TRBV7-6 | CASSLVSQRGNNEQFF | TGTGCCAGCAGCTTAGTCAGTCAGCGGGGAAACAATGAGCAGTTCTTC
. | few | TRBJ2-7 | TRBV30 | CAWRGQGVSYEQYF | TGTGCCTGGAGAGGTCAGGGAGTTTCCTACGAGCAGTACTTC
. | many | TRBJ1-1 | TRBV11-2 | CASSLPMHTPGGTEAFF | TGTGCCAGCAGCTTGCCAATGCATACGCCCGGGGGCACTGAAGCTTTCTTT
. | many | TRBJ1-1 | TRBV7-9 | CASSSQDEAFF | TGTGCCAGCAGCTCCCAGGATGAAGCTTTCTTT
. | . | TRBJ1-5 | TRBV20-1 | CSARPHSNQPQHF | TGCAGTGCTAGGCCCCATAGCAATCAGCCCCAGCATTTT
TRBD2 | many | TRBJ2-1 | TRBV10-3 | CAISARLAGEHNEQFF | TGTGCCATCAGTGCGAGACTAGCGGGGGAGCACAATGAGCAGTTCTTC